Below are 10 T cell receptor beta chains sequenced from a single sample in a study of shared clonotypes between healthy human individuals. Profiled with immunoSEQ multiplex PCR; TCRdb holds only in-frame clones, not every one. The sample holds approximately 1,500,000 clones, roughly 95% seen once. Sequenced input: naive CD4+ T cells sorted from blood. Regarding subset: CD45RA+ positively selected. Receptor source: a young man in good health.

This chain uses TRBV5-1 with TRBJ1-2; 9 nucleotides match TRBD1. Germline CDR1 is SGHRS and CDR2 is YFSETQ. The trim removed 2 bases at V and 3 bases at J, leaving 2 bases unmatched. CDR3 size: 14 residues. The CDR3 region has the DNA TGCGCCAGCAGCTTCAGACAGGGGGACTATGGCTACACCTTC. Protein sequence: CASSFRQGDYGYTF.

V usage is TRBV11-2 and J usage is TRBJ1-1; tentative D call: TRBD1 (6 bases). Deletions cut 5 bases from V and 7 bases from J, with 20 bases between. Germline-derived CDR1 and CDR2 are SGHAT and FQNNGV. CDR3 length equals 15 residues. This CDR3 is CASSRNPGQSHEAFF. The DNA of the CDR3 is TGTGCCAGCAGCCGCAACCCCGGACAGAGCCATGAAGCTTTCTTT. The complete variable domain, with remaining parts taken from reference TRBV11-2 and TRBJ1-1, reads EAGVAQSPRYKIIEKRQSVAFWCNPISGHATLYWYQQILGQGPKLLIQFQNNGVVDDSQLPKDRFSAERLKGVDSTLKIQPAKLEDSAVYLCASSRNPGQSHEAFFGQGTRLTVV.

V and J are TRBV11-2 and TRBJ2-3, with D maybe TRBD2 (6 bases). The CDR3 has 16 residues. Per germline, CDR1 SGHAT and CDR2 FQNNGV. V lost 4 bases, J lost 8 bases, and 22 bases lay in between. CDR3 loop: CASSWTNWGFSATQYF. As DNA, the CDR3 is TGTGCCAGCAGCTGGACTAACTGGGGCTTCTCGGCTACGCAGTATTTT.

This chain joins TRBV28 and TRBJ2-4; D perhaps matches TRBD1 (6 bases). CDR1 and CDR2 from the germline V gene are MDHEN and SYDVKM. The CDR3 has 16 amino acids. V shed 5 bases and J shed 1 base, with 15 bases lying between them. CDR3 coding DNA: TGTGCCAGCAGTCAAATTGACAGGACGGCCAAAAACATTCAGTACTTC. Protein: CASSQIDRTAKNIQYF.

V gene TRBV5-4 combines with J gene TRBJ1-2; TRBD1 might be the D (5 bases). The germline gives CDR1 SGHNT, CDR2 YYREEE (reference sequence). The CDR3 is 13 residues long. The V and J ends lost 4 bases and 7 bases respectively, with 14 bases between them. The DNA for the CDR3 is TGTGCCAGCAGCACGTCCAGGGATGCTGGCTACACCTTC. Protein sequence: CASSTSRDAGYTF.

V usage is TRBV5-4 and J usage is TRBJ2-1; the D gene is possibly TRBD2 (6 bases). CDR1 SGHNT and CDR2 YYREEE come from the germline V gene (reference sequence). The V end was cut by 3 bases, the J end by 5 bases, with 12 bases between. This CDR3 has 14 residues. The CDR3 coding sequence is TGTGCCAGCAGCTCTAGCGTTTCCCACAATGAGCAGTTCTTC. Translating gives CASSSSVSHNEQFF.

V usage is TRBV2 and J usage is TRBJ2-1, with a tentative D call TRBD1 (5 bases). Germline V gene data show CDR1 as SNHLY and CDR2 as FYNNEI. V lost 7 bases and J 3 bases, leaving 10 bases between the germline ends. The CDR3 has 13 amino acids. The CDR3 nucleotides are TGTGCCAGCACCCATGACAGCTACAATGAGCAGTTCTTC. This sequence encodes CASTHDSYNEQFF.

The chain carries TRBV5-8 and TRBJ2-3; TRBD2 is a possible D gene (5 bases). There are 14 residues in the CDR3. Between the trimmed V and J ends, which lost 4 bases and 2 bases, there was a span of 11 bases. Germline V lookup: CDR1 SGHTS, CDR2 YDEGEE. CDR3: CASSKGLNTDTQYF. CDR3 nucleotides: TGTGCCAGCAGCAAAGGACTTAACACAGATACGCAGTATTTT.

Notes on this clone: Other DNA sequences within the sample encode an identical CDR3. V usage is TRBV5-1 and J usage is TRBJ2-5; D unclear. Trimming stripped 0 bases from V and 1 base from J, with 7 bases between. Germline loops: CDR1 SGHRS, CDR2 YFSETQ. The CDR3 sequence is 14 residues long. The CDR3 loop is CASSLASFQETQYF. DNA of the CDR3: TGCGCCAGCAGCTTGGCCTCCTTCCAAGAGACCCAGTACTTC.

This clone was counted once. V is TRBV7-9 and J is TRBJ1-5; TRBD1 might be the D (5 bases). From germline, CDR1 is SEHNR and CDR2 FQNEAQ (reference sequence). The CDR3 is 14 amino acids. V gave up 5 bases and J gave up 6 bases, with 14 bases separating them. The CDR3 loop reads CASSHAGGGQPQHF. The CDR3 DNA reads TGTGCCAGCAGCCACGCCGGGGGAGGTCAGCCCCAGCATTTT.